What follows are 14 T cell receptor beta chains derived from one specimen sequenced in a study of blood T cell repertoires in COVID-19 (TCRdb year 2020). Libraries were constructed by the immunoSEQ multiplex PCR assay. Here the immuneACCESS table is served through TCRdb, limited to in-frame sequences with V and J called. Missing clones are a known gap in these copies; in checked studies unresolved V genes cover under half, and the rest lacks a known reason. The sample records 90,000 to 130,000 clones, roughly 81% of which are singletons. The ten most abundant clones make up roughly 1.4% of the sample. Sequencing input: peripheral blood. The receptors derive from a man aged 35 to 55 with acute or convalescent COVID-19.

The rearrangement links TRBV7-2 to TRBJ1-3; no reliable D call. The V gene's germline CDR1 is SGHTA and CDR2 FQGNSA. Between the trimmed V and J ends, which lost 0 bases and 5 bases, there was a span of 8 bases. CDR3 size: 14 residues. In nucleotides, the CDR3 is TGTGCCAGCAGCTTAGCTGCCGAGAGAAACACCATATATTTT. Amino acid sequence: CASSLAAERNTIYF.

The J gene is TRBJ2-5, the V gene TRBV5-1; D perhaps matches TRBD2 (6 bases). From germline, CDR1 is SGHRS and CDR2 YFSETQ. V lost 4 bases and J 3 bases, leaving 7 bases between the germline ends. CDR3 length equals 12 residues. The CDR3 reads CASSPGEETQYF. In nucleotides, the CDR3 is TGCGCCAGCAGCCCGGGGGAAGAGACCCAGTACTTC.

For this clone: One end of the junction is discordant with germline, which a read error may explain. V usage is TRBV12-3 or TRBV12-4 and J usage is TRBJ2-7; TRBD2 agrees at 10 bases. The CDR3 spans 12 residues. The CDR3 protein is CASSASGSRLNF. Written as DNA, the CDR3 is TGTGCCAGCAGTGCTAGCGGGAGTAGGTTGAACTTC.

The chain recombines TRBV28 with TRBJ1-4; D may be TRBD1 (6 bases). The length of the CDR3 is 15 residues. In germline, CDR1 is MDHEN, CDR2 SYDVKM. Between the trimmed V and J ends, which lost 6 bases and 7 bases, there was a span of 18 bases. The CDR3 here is CASSPPNRVGEKLFF. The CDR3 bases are TGTGCCAGCAGCCCGCCTAACAGGGTGGGTGAAAAACTGTTTTTT. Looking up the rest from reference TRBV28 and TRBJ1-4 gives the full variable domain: DVKVTQSSRYLVKRTGEKVFLECVQDMDHENMFWYRQDPGLGLRLIYFSYDVKMKEKGDIPEGYSVSREKKERFSLILESASTNQTSMYLCASSPPNRVGEKLFFGSGTQLSVL.

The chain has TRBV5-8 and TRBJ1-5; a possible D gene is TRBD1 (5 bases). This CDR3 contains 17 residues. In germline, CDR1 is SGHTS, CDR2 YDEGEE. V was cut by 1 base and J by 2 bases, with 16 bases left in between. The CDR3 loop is CASSLRQGAEGNQPQHF. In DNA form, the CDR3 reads TGTGCCAGCAGCTTGCGTCAAGGGGCTGAGGGCAATCAGCCCCAGCATTTT. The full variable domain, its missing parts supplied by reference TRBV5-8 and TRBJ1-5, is EAGVTQSPTHLIKTRGQQATLRCSPISGHTSVYWYQQALGLGLQFLLWYDEGEERNRGNFPPRFSGRQFPNYSSELNVNALELEDSALYLCASSLRQGAEGNQPQHFGDGTRLSIL.

Written as DNA, the CDR3 is TGCGCCAGCAGCTTGGGGGGACCCTCCCCTAGCGCCCGCACAGATACGCAGTATTTT. Translating gives CASSLGGPSPSARTDTQYF. The chain couples TRBV5-1 to TRBJ2-3, with D possibly TRBD2 on 6 matching bases. Germline V gives CDR1 SGHRS, CDR2 YFSETQ. The CDR3 runs to 19 residues. Trimming shortened V by 0 bases and J by 1 base, and 21 bases separated the two germline ends.

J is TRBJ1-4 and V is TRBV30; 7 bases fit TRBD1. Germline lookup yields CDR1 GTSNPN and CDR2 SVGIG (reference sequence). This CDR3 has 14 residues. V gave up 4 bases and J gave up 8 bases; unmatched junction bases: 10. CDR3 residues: CAWNKQGYYEKLFF. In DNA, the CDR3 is TGTGCCTGGAATAAACAGGGGTACTACGAAAAACTGTTTTTT.

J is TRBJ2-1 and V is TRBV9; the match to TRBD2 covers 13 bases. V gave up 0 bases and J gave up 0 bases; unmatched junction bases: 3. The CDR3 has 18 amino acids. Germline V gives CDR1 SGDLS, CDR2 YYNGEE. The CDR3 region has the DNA TGTGCCAGCAGCGTAGAACTAGCGGGGGGGAGCTCCTACAATGAGCAGTTCTTC. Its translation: CASSVELAGGSSYNEQFF. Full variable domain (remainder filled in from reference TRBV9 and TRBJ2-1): DSGVTQTPKHLITATGQRVTLRCSPRSGDLSVYWYQQSLDQGLQFLIQYYNGEERAKGNILERFSAQQFPDLHSELNLSSLELGDSALYFCASSVELAGGSSYNEQFFGPGTRLTVL.

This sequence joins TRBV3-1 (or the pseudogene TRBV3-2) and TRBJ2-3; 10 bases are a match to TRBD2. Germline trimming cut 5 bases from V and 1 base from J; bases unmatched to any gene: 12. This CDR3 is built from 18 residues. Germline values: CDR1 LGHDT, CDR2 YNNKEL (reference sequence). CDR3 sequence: CASSYYEPGTSGTDTQYF. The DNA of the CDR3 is TGTGCCAGCAGCTACTACGAACCCGGGACTAGCGGCACAGATACGCAGTATTTT.

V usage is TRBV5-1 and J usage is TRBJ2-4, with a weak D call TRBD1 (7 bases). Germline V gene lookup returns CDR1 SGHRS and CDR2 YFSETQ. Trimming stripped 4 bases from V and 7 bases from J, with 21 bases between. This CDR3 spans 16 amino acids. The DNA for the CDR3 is TGCGCCAGCAGCCCCCTCGGAGGGGGCCGGGCGAACATTCAGTACTTC. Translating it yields CASSPLGGGRANIQYF.

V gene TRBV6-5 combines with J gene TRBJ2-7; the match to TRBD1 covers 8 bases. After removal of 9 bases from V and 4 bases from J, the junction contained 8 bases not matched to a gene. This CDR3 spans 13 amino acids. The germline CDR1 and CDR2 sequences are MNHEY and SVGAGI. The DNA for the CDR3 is TGTGCCAGTAAGACAGGGGTTTTTTACGAGCAGTACTTC. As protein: CASKTGVFYEQYF.

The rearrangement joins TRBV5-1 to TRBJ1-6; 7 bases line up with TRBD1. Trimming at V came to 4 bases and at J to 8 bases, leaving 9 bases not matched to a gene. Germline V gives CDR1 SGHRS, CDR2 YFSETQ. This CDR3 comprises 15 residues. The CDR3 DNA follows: TGCGCCAGCAGCCCGGGGAAGGGGGCACATTCACCCCTCCACTTT. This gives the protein CASSPGKGAHSPLHF.

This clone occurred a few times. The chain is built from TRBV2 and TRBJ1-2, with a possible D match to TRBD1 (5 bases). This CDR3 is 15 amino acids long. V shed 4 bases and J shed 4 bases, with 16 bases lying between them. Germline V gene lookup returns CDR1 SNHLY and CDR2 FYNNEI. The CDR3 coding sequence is TGTGCCAGCAGTGCCTCGTTCAGGGTACCCTATGGCTACACCTTC. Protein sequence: CASSASFRVPYGYTF.

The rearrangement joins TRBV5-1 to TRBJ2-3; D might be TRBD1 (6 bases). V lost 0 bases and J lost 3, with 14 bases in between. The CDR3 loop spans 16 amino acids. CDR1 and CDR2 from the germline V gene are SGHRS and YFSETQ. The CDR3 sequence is CASSLETGMRTDTQYF. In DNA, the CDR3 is TGCGCCAGCAGCTTGGAAACAGGGATGAGGACAGATACGCAGTATTTT.